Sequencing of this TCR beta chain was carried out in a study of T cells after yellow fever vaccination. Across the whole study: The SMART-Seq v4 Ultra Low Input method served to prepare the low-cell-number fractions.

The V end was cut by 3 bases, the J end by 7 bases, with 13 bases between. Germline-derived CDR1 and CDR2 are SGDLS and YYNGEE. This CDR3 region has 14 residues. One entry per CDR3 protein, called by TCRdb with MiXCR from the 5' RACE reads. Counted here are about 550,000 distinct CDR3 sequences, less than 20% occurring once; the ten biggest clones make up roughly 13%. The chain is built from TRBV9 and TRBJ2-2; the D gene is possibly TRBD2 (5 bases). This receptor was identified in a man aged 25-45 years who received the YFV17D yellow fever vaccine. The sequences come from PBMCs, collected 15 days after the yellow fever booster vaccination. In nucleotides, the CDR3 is TGTGCCAGCAGCGGTGGAGGCAGCATCGGGGAGCTGTTTTTT. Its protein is CASSGGGSIGELFF.